This passage covers 31 T cell receptor beta chains from one sample sequenced in a study of T cell changes during pregnancy in multiple sclerosis. Using immunoSEQ multiplex PCR, the repertoire was profiled, and TCRdb retains in-frame clones only, with some absent. Seen here are just under 50,000 clones, less than 95% observed once, and the top ten hold less than 0.4%. The sequencing used CD4+ T cells from peripheral blood mononuclear cells, collected in the third trimester of pregnancy. These receptors originate from a female donor with multiple sclerosis, enrolled in a pregnancy study.

This chain links TRBV4-3 with TRBJ2-2; 8 bases map to TRBD2. V gave up 1 base and J gave up 5 bases; unmatched junction bases: 12. The CDR3 has 18 amino acids. From germline, CDR1 is LGHNA and CDR2 YSLEER. The CDR3 DNA follows: TGCGCCAGCAGCCAAGCGGGTCGTGGCGGGGGGAGGACCGGGGAGCTGTTTTTT. This gives the protein CASSQAGRGGGRTGELFF.

The chain carries TRBV28 and TRBJ1-3; D is unresolved. This CDR3 has 14 residues. Trimming removed 6 bases at V and 0 bases at J, with 9 bases between. The germline gives CDR1 MDHEN, CDR2 SYDVKM. The CDR3 is CASRKAGSGNTIYF. DNA for the CDR3: TGTGCCAGCAGAAAGGCGGGCTCTGGAAACACCATATATTTT.

The chain is built from TRBV29-1 and TRBJ2-7; D is unresolved. Trimming left V 3 bases short and J 4 bases short, with 13 bases between. Germline V gene sequence: CDR1 SQVTM, CDR2 ANQGSEA. This CDR3 region has 13 residues. The CDR3 region has the DNA TGCAGCGTTGATTTAGGTAACGGGTACGAGCAGTACTTC. Encoded protein: CSVDLGNGYEQYF.

The chain links TRBV4-2 to TRBJ2-4; 8 bases line up with TRBD2. This CDR3 spans 16 amino acids. Germline V CDR1 and CDR2: LGHNA, YNFKEQ. V lost 0 bases to trimming and J lost 6 bases; unmatched junction nucleotides: 7. CDR3 loop: CASSQEWSGSVNIQYF. CDR3 sequence (DNA): TGTGCCAGCAGCCAAGAATGGAGCGGGAGTGTAAACATTCAGTACTTC.

CDR3 residues: CASSPGRTQYF. The CDR3 DNA is TGTGCCAGCAGCCCCGGTAGGACCCAGTACTTC. The rearrangement joins TRBV14 to TRBJ2-5; D remains unclear. Germline V gene data show CDR1 as SGHDN and CDR2 as FVKESK. The CDR3 length is 11 residues. Trimming took off 4 bases at V and 7 bases at J, with 7 bases between the two ends.

The chain combines TRBV28 with TRBJ2-5; D may be TRBD2 (5 bases). There are 18 residues in the CDR3. Trimming cost V 5 bases and J 5 bases, with 27 bases left between them. Per the germline V gene, CDR1 is MDHEN and CDR2 is SYDVKM. The CDR3 here is CASSALARAVGMGETQYF. CDR3 nucleotides: TGTGCCAGCAGTGCCCTAGCCCGGGCCGTGGGGATGGGGGAGACCCAGTACTTC.

The chain uses TRBV18 and TRBJ1-3; tentative D call: TRBD1 (5 bases). Germline V gives CDR1 KGHSH, CDR2 LQKENI. Trimming removed 5 bases at V and 0 bases at J, with 14 bases between. The CDR3 is 16 residues long. DNA for the CDR3: TGTGCCAGCTCATCTTACGGGGGAAACTCTGGAAACACCATATATTTT. It yields the protein CASSSYGGNSGNTIYF.

The chain joins TRBV7-8 to TRBJ2-3; 15 bases line up with TRBD2. The V gene's germline CDR1 is SGHVS and CDR2 FQNEAQ. Losses at the gene ends were 5 bases for V and 3 bases for J; bases not matched to a gene: 9. The CDR3 spans 18 residues. This CDR3 is CASSPRGTSGRRTDTQYF. In DNA form, the CDR3 reads TGTGCCAGCAGCCCTAGAGGGACTAGCGGGAGGAGGACAGATACGCAGTATTTT.

The chain couples TRBV7-9 to TRBJ2-1; D is unclear. The length of the CDR3 is 12 residues. Germline V lookup: CDR1 SEHNR, CDR2 FQNEAQ (reference sequence). V was shortened by 1 base and J by 7 bases, with 5 bases between the two germline ends. The DNA for the CDR3 is TGTGCCAGCAGCTTAGTTCAAAATGAGCAGTTCTTC. Translation: CASSLVQNEQFF.

The chain joins TRBV9 to TRBJ2-3; 9 bases line up with TRBD2. CDR1 and CDR2 from the germline V gene are SGDLS and YYNGEE. The CDR3 has 17 residues. J lost 3 bases, V lost 0 bases, and 8 bases had no gene match. The CDR3 DNA reads TGTGCCAGCAGCGTAGTAGGCGGGAGGGCCGGTACAGATACGCAGTATTTT. This codes for CASSVVGGRAGTDTQYF.

The V gene is TRBV2, the J gene TRBJ2-3, with D uncertain. The CDR3 is 12 amino acids. The ends were cut back, 4 bases at V and 2 bases at J, with 4 bases in the middle. Germline V lookup: CDR1 SNHLY, CDR2 FYNNEI. Here the CDR3 reads CASSGDTDTQYF. The CDR3 region has the DNA TGTGCCAGCAGTGGAGACACAGATACGCAGTATTTT.

This chain connects TRBV28 to TRBJ1-3; perhaps TRBD1 as D (6 bases). The CDR3 loop spans 16 amino acids. Trimming left V 7 bases short and J 0 bases short, with 16 bases between. Germline V gene sequence: CDR1 MDHEN, CDR2 SYDVKM. The CDR3 DNA follows: TGTGCCAGCACCGAACAGGGACGGCACTCTGGAAACACCATATATTTT. The encoded protein is CASTEQGRHSGNTIYF. Supplemented by reference TRBV28 and TRBJ1-3, the full variable domain reads DVKVTQSSRYLVKRTGEKVFLECVQDMDHENMFWYRQDPGLGLRLIYFSYDVKMKEKGDIPEGYSVSREKKERFSLILESASTNQTSMYLCASTEQGRHSGNTIYFGEGSWLTVV.

The rearrangement links TRBV4-2 to TRBJ2-6; 10 bases agree with TRBD1. The germline gives CDR1 LGHNA, CDR2 YNFKEQ. The CDR3 has 18 amino acids. V was pared by 4 bases and J by 0 bases, with 6 bases of the junction left unmatched. The CDR3 bases are TGTGCCAGCAGCCTAAGACAGGGGGCGGGCTCTGGGGCCAACGTCCTGACTTTC. Its translation: CASSLRQGAGSGANVLTF.

The chain links TRBV25-1 to TRBJ2-3, with D maybe TRBD1 (6 bases). The V gene lost 6 bases and the J gene lost 10 bases, with 23 bases spanning the gap. Germline V lookup: CDR1 MGHDK, CDR2 SYGVNS. CDR3 size: 15 residues. For the CDR3, the DNA is TGTGCCAGCAGACCGGGACACAAGGGGCTATCGGCGCAGTATTTT. Translation: CASRPGHKGLSAQYF.

This chain links TRBV18 with TRBJ1-1, with D unclear. The CDR3 has 14 amino acids. Trimming took off 6 bases at V and 1 base at J, with 12 bases between the two ends. CDR1 and CDR2 (germline): KGHSH, LQKENI. For the CDR3, the DNA is TGTGCCAGCTCCCGAACCTCGGGGAACACTGAAGCTTTCTTT. This codes for CASSRTSGNTEAFF.

The J gene is TRBJ2-7, the V gene TRBV13, with a tentative D call TRBD1 (6 bases). CDR1 is PRHDT, CDR2 FYEKMQ, per germline (reference sequence). Between the trimmed V and J ends, which lost 0 bases and 6 bases, there was a span of 9 bases. This CDR3 is 13 amino acids long. CDR3 DNA: TGTGCCAGCAGCTTAGGACAGGGTGGCGAGCAGTACTTC. Its translation is CASSLGQGGEQYF.

As DNA, the CDR3 is TGTGCCAGTACCACGGGAGCCTGGAACACCGGGGAGCTGTTTTTT. It encodes CASTTGAWNTGELFF. The chain carries TRBV19 and TRBJ2-2; D is perhaps TRBD2 (6 bases). The CDR3 is 15 amino acids. V was pared by 7 bases and J by 1 base, with 13 bases between. Germline CDR1 and CDR2: LNHDA and SQIVND (reference sequence).

This clone was seen once. This sequence joins TRBV6-5 and TRBJ1-1, with 9 nucleotides matching TRBD1. This CDR3 is built from 14 residues. V was pared by 6 bases and J by 1 base, with 3 bases of the junction left unmatched. Per germline, CDR1 MNHEY and CDR2 SVGAGI. CDR3 protein: CASRDRGQNTEAFF. The CDR3 coding sequence is TGTGCCAGCAGGGACAGGGGACAGAACACTGAAGCTTTCTTT.

V gene TRBV7-2 combines with J gene TRBJ2-2; 10 positions agree with TRBD2. CDR3 length: 16 amino acids. Germline V gene sequence: CDR1 SGHTA, CDR2 FQGNSA. V dropped 2 bases and J dropped 1; count of bases not matched to a gene: 1. In DNA form, the CDR3 reads TGTGCCAGCAGCTTACGACTAGCGGGGAACACCGGGGAGCTGTTTTTT. This encodes CASSLRLAGNTGELFF.

The chain employs TRBV7-3 and TRBJ2-3, with 9 positions matching TRBD2. The CDR3 has 15 residues. Trimming cost V 1 base and J 7 bases; bases outside gene matches: 6. CDR1 SGHTA and CDR2 FQGTGA come from the germline V gene. The CDR3 loop is CASSLIAGDVNTQYF. CDR3 nucleotide sequence: TGTGCCAGCAGCTTAATAGCGGGAGATGTGAATACGCAGTATTTT.

This chain links TRBV19 with TRBJ2-7; TRBD2 is a possible D gene (5 bases). V was pared by 9 bases and J by 3 bases, with 21 bases between. Germline V lookup: CDR1 LNHDA, CDR2 SQIVND (reference sequence). The CDR3 length is 15 residues. The CDR3 spells CASNNRGFGDYEQYF. The CDR3 DNA reads as TGTGCCAGCAACAATCGGGGTTTCGGTGACTACGAGCAGTACTTC.

The rearrangement joins TRBV7-9 to TRBJ1-4; the match to TRBD1 covers 8 bases. There are 15 residues in the CDR3. Germline CDR1 SEHNR, CDR2 FQNEAQ (reference sequence). With 3 bases clipped from V and 7 bases from J, the junction kept 7 bases outside the gene matches. The CDR3 spells CASSFDRGSTEKLFF. DNA for the CDR3: TGTGCCAGCAGCTTTGACAGGGGATCGACTGAAAAACTGTTTTTT.

Only one count was recorded for this clone. This sequence joins TRBV25-1 and TRBJ1-1; D call uncertain. Trimming removed 2 bases from V and 1 base from J, with 14 bases in between. The CDR3 is made up of 16 amino acids. The germline V gene encodes CDR1 MGHDK and CDR2 SYGVNS. The CDR3 loop is CASSERPSSANTEAFF. The CDR3 DNA is TGTGCCAGCAGTGAACGCCCCTCTAGTGCGAACACTGAAGCTTTCTTT.

The chain recombines TRBV5-1 with TRBJ2-2, with D possibly being TRBD1 (6 bases). Trimming stripped 4 bases from V and 3 bases from J, with 13 bases between. Germline V CDR1 and CDR2: SGHRS, YFSETQ. The CDR3 consists of 15 residues. CDR3 protein: CASSPTGRDTGELFF. CDR3 nucleotides: TGCGCCAGCAGCCCGACAGGTCGCGACACCGGGGAGCTGTTTTTT. Together with reference TRBV5-1 and TRBJ2-2, the CDR3 gives the full variable domain: KAGVTQTPRYLIKTRGQQVTLSCSPISGHRSVSWYQQTPGQGLQFLFEYFSETQRNKGNFPGRFSGRQFSNSRSEMNVSTLELGDSALYLCASSPTGRDTGELFFGEGSRLTVL.

The chain combines TRBV5-1 with TRBJ1-2; TRBD1 matches at 11 bases. The ends lost 0 bases at V and 5 bases at J; junction bases unmatched: 3. The CDR3 has 15 residues. CDR1 SGHRS and CDR2 YFSETQ come from the germline V gene. As DNA, the CDR3 is TGCGCCAGCAGCTTGGCCAGGGACAGGGGGTATGGCTACACCTTC. Protein sequence: CASSLARDRGYGYTF.

The chain recombines TRBV2 with TRBJ2-3; 8 bases are shared with TRBD1. With 4 bases clipped from V and 3 bases from J, the junction kept 6 bases outside the gene matches. CDR3 length: 15 amino acids. Germline V gives CDR1 SNHLY, CDR2 FYNNEI. Here the CDR3 reads CASSADRVGTDTQYF. The CDR3 DNA is TGTGCCAGCAGTGCGGACAGGGTCGGGACAGATACGCAGTATTTT. Using reference TRBV2 and TRBJ2-3 for the parts outside the CDR3, the full variable domain is EPEVTQTPSHQVTQMGQEVILRCVPISNHLYFYWYRQILGQKVEFLVSFYNNEISEKSEIFDDQFSVERPDGSNFTLKIRSTKLEDSAMYFCASSADRVGTDTQYFGPGTRLTVL.

The rearrangement links TRBV19 to TRBJ2-7, with 8 bases that match TRBD2. Per the germline V gene, CDR1 is LNHDA and CDR2 is SQIVND (reference sequence). V was pared by 3 bases and J by 3 bases, with 1 base of the junction left unmatched. The CDR3 is 13 amino acids. The CDR3 nucleotides are TGTGCCAGTAGTATCGGGGGGGTCTACGAGCAGTACTTC. This encodes CASSIGGVYEQYF.

The V call is TRBV6-6, the J call TRBJ2-1; D unresolved. This CDR3 has 12 amino acids. V lost 8 bases and J 6 bases, leaving 11 bases between the germline ends. Germline V gene sequence: CDR1 MNHNY, CDR2 SVGAGI (reference sequence). The CDR3 DNA sequence: TGTGCCAGCGGTTGGCGGCTCAATGAGCAGTTCTTC. Translating it yields CASGWRLNEQFF.

The V call is TRBV20-1, the J call TRBJ2-1, with D unclear. CDR1 is DFQATT and CDR2 is SNEGSKA in the germline V gene (reference sequence). Trimming left V 4 bases short and J 8 bases short, with 9 bases between. This CDR3 is built from 11 residues. CDR3 loop: CSAIPPDEQFF. The CDR3 DNA sequence: TGCAGTGCTATTCCGCCGGATGAGCAGTTCTTC.

The V and J genes are TRBV6-5 and TRBJ2-5; weak D call: TRBD1 (6 bases). The V and J ends lost 2 bases and 1 base respectively, with 14 bases between them. This CDR3 is 16 amino acids long. Germline CDR1 is MNHEY and CDR2 is SVGAGI. In DNA, the CDR3 is TGTGCCAGCAGTTACGGTACCCTACAGGGCCAAGAGACCCAGTACTTC. Translating it yields CASSYGTLQGQETQYF.

The chain uses TRBV12-5 and TRBJ1-5; D is possibly TRBD1 (6 bases). Germline assignment: CDR1 LGHNT and CDR2 FRNRAP. V was cut by 5 bases and J by 0 bases, with 11 bases left in between. The CDR3 extends over 15 amino acids. The CDR3 protein is CASGLDRFSNQPQHF. In DNA, the CDR3 is TGTGCTAGTGGTCTCGACAGGTTTAGCAATCAGCCCCAGCATTTT.